What follows is one T cell receptor beta chain and its context. In terms of age and location, participants ranged from roughly 18 to 90 years and lived in roughly 22 US areas. Exposed volunteers were people who met a COVID-19 case within 2 weeks before study entry. This entry belongs to a study of blood T cell repertoires in COVID-19. In the study's own analysis: Reference gene primer amplification in the assay estimated nucleated cell counts. Sequenced by immunoSEQ multiplex PCR; TCRdb stores in-frame clones only, minus some. The D gene and trimming were derived from the DNA, and the V and J assignments and clone size from that table. The table has about 150,000 clones, 87% seen once. In germline, CDR1 is KGHSY, CDR2 FQNENV. V shed 2 bases and J shed 1 base, with 11 bases lying between them. The CDR3 spans 15 residues.

Specimen: PBMCs or T cells enriched from blood (not recorded which). The source of this sequence is a woman in her thirties or forties who had been exposed to COVID-19. V is TRBV16 and J is TRBJ1-2, with D possibly matching TRBD1 (5 bases). The CDR3 bases are TGTGCCAGCAGCCAAACGACAGAGGTTAACTATGGCTACACCTTC. It specifies CASSQTTEVNYGYTF.